The clone carrying this T cell receptor (beta chain) was counted a single time. This entry belongs to a study of blood T cell repertoires in COVID-19. The overall study: Samples taken during acute and convalescent COVID-19 were collected in the United States, Italy and Spain. PBMCs, B-cell-depleted T cells, or T cells provided the cDNA or gDNA that made up the material.

Authors' data handling: Counts of nucleated cells, estimated from reference gene primer amplification, were obtained. Assay: immunoSEQ multiplex PCR; the TCRdb copy retains only in-frame clones and omits some. That table supplies the V and J calls and clone size; D and trimming were determined from the DNA. Here the sample spans about 170,000 clones, 88% being singletons. The CDR3 has 12 residues. The V gene's germline CDR1 is MNHEY and CDR2 SVGAGI. The V gene lost 7 bases and the J gene lost 6 bases, with 10 bases spanning the gap. This TCR was sampled from a man aged 50 to 59 who had recovered from COVID-19. The specimen was peripheral blood. This chain uses TRBV6-5 with TRBJ2-1, with D unclear. The CDR3 spells CASNRVGNEQFF. The CDR3 bases are TGTGCCAGCAACCGAGTCGGCAATGAGCAGTTCTTC.